The source of this T cell receptor beta chain is a study of shared clonotypes between healthy human individuals. The CDR3 runs 14 residues. The germline gives CDR1 MNHEY, CDR2 SVGAGI. Trimming cost V 5 bases and J 6 bases, with 13 bases left between them. Once extracted for a subset, genomic DNA was divided evenly among several immunoSEQ plates. Here immunoSEQ multiplex PCR was the method, and the copy in TCRdb shows in-frame clones only, minus some. The table has some 1.5 million clones, approximately 98% seen once. The TCR originated in a man aged 30 to 45 in good health. Sequences were obtained from naive CD4+ T cells sorted from blood. The sample's subset: CD45RA+ positively selected. The genes are TRBV6-5 and TRBJ2-2; D remains unclear. The DNA of the CDR3 is TGTGCCAGCAGTGCTTTCGTGGACGCCGGGGAGCTGTTTTTT. Its translation: CASSAFVDAGELFF.